The 27 T cell receptor beta chains reported below all come from one sample, sequenced in a study of CD8+ T cells in alopecia areata. Treatment described: oral pan-JAK inhibitor, 5-10 mg twice daily. cDNA prepared by RNA extraction and subsequent reverse transcription served as the template for sequencing. Generated by immunoSEQ multiplex PCR, the TCRdb table keeps only in-frame clones and is missing some. The table lists about 120,000 clones, roughly 55% of them singletons. The source was CD4+ T cells sorted from blood, collected at week 4, from a patient treated with tofacitinib. All receptors come from a human donor with alopecia areata.

CDR3 protein: CASSPGQGLLAKNIQYF. CDR3 nucleotides: TGTGCCAGCTCACCAGGACAGGGCCTTTTAGCCAAAAACATTCAGTACTTC. V gene TRBV18 combines with J gene TRBJ2-4; TRBD1 matches 8 bases. This CDR3 is 17 amino acids long. V shed 2 bases and J 0 bases; nucleotides not matched to a gene: 6. Germline V lookup: CDR1 KGHSH, CDR2 LQKENI.

The rearrangement links TRBV25-1 to TRBJ1-4, with D unresolved. Trimming removed 3 bases at V and 4 bases at J, with 9 bases between. The CDR3 totals 14 residues. Germline values: CDR1 MGHDK, CDR2 SYGVNS. This chain's CDR3 is CASSDGFGNEKLFF. In DNA, the CDR3 is TGTGCCAGCAGTGATGGATTTGGTAATGAAAAACTGTTTTTT.

This clone was counted a few times. V gene TRBV19 combines with J gene TRBJ1-1, with a tentative D call TRBD1 (6 bases). Per germline, CDR1 LNHDA and CDR2 SQIVND (reference sequence). CDR3 length: 15 amino acids. Trimming took 8 bases from V and 0 from J, leaving 16 bases between them. CDR3 bases: TGTGCCAGTGGAACTGGACAGATTATGAACACTGAAGCTTTCTTT. This sequence encodes CASGTGQIMNTEAFF.

The chain links TRBV6-5 to TRBJ2-2; TRBD2 is a possible D gene (5 bases). The CDR3 has 15 amino acids. Between the trimmed V and J ends, which lost 8 bases and 3 bases, there was a span of 16 bases. The germline V gene encodes CDR1 MNHEY and CDR2 SVGAGI. The DNA for the CDR3 is TGTGCCAGCGCCTCCCGGGAAAAGGACACCGGGGAGCTGTTTTTT. Translated: CASASREKDTGELFF.

This sequence joins TRBV6-5 and TRBJ1-2; a weak D match, TRBD1 (6 bases). The germline CDR1 and CDR2 sequences are MNHEY and SVGAGI. The CDR3 spans 13 residues. V lost 0 bases and J 4 bases, leaving 6 bases between the germline ends. The CDR3 is CASSYSGGYGYTF. The DNA for the CDR3 is TGTGCCAGCAGTTACTCAGGGGGCTATGGCTACACCTTC.

The sample holds a few counts of this clone. The gene calls are TRBV7-6 and TRBJ2-1, with D hard to call. CDR3 length: 14 residues. Between the trimmed V and J ends, which lost 3 bases and 6 bases, there was a span of 12 bases. The germline V gene encodes CDR1 SGHVS and CDR2 FNYEAQ. The CDR3 here is CASSLILPGNEQFF. Written as DNA, the CDR3 is TGTGCCAGCAGCTTGATCCTCCCGGGCAATGAGCAGTTCTTC. The entire variable domain, with the rest obtained from reference TRBV7-6 and TRBJ2-1, is as follows: GAGVSQSPRYKVTKRGQDVALRCDPISGHVSLYWYRQALGQGPEFLTYFNYEAQQDKSGLPNDRFSAERPEGSISTLTIQRTEQRDSAMYRCASSLILPGNEQFFGPGTRLTVL.

This clone appeared once. J is TRBJ1-1 and V is TRBV10-3; the match to TRBD1 covers 10 bases. CDR1 and CDR2 from the germline V gene are ENHRY and SYGVKD. J lost 2 bases, V lost 8 bases, and 2 bases had no gene match. This CDR3 spans 13 amino acids. The CDR3 coding sequence is TGTGCCATCGGGACAGGGGAAAACACTGAAGCTTTCTTT. Residues: CAIGTGENTEAFF.

The J gene is TRBJ2-3, the V gene TRBV29-1; a possible D gene is TRBD2 (5 bases). V was shortened by 4 bases and J by 4 bases, with 12 bases between the two germline ends. CDR3 size: 13 residues. Germline V gene data show CDR1 as SQVTM and CDR2 as ANQGSEA. CDR3 loop: CSVVGGSADTQYF. The CDR3 DNA reads as TGCAGCGTTGTCGGAGGTAGCGCAGATACGCAGTATTTT.

This clone was counted only a few times. The chain has TRBV29-1 and TRBJ1-5; TRBD1 is a possible D gene (6 bases). This CDR3 has 12 amino acids. With 4 bases removed from V and 5 bases from J, the gap between germline ends came to 9 bases. Germline CDR1 and CDR2: SQVTM and ANQGSEA. In DNA form, the CDR3 reads TGCAGCGTTGCGGGGGCGGATCAGCCCCAGCATTTT. Encoded protein: CSVAGADQPQHF.

The genes are TRBV29-1 and TRBJ2-5; 8 bases map to TRBD1. The CDR3 consists of 13 residues. The trim removed 4 bases at V and 1 base at J, leaving 2 bases unmatched. The germline CDR1 and CDR2 sequences are SQVTM and ANQGSEA. This CDR3 is CSVGTGGQETQYF. The CDR3 DNA reads TGCAGCGTTGGAACAGGGGGCCAAGAGACCCAGTACTTC.

This chain uses TRBV5-1 with TRBJ1-2; no clear D gene. CDR1 and CDR2 from the germline V gene are SGHRS and YFSETQ. The CDR3 has 12 residues. The V end lost 2 bases, the J end lost 6 bases, and 8 bases lay between the germline ends. DNA of the CDR3: TGCGCCAGCAGCTTCTCGACCGATGGCTACACCTTC. This translates into CASSFSTDGYTF.

This clone was counted a few times. The chain employs TRBV7-6 and TRBJ1-1; perhaps TRBD1 as D (5 bases). This CDR3 has 15 residues. Germline V gene sequence: CDR1 SGHVS, CDR2 FNYEAQ. The germline V and J ends were trimmed by 3 bases and 6 bases, with 17 bases remaining between them. The CDR3 is CASSLAQGRRSEAFF. CDR3 nucleotide sequence: TGTGCCAGCAGCTTGGCGCAGGGTAGGCGTTCTGAAGCTTTCTTT. Full variable domain (remainder filled in from reference TRBV7-6 and TRBJ1-1): GAGVSQSPRYKVTKRGQDVALRCDPISGHVSLYWYRQALGQGPEFLTYFNYEAQQDKSGLPNDRFSAERPEGSISTLTIQRTEQRDSAMYRCASSLAQGRRSEAFFGQGTRLTVV.

The chain couples TRBV19 to TRBJ1-5, with D uncertain. CDR1 and CDR2 (germline): LNHDA, SQIVND (reference sequence). V was cut by 4 bases and J by 3 bases, with 10 bases left in between. The CDR3 extends over 14 amino acids. This chain's CDR3 is CASSTRTINQPQHF. The CDR3 DNA reads as TGTGCCAGTAGTACTCGGACGATCAATCAGCCCCAGCATTTT.

This clone has a handful of counts. The rearrangement links TRBV5-1 to TRBJ1-5; D may be TRBD1 (5 bases). Germline CDR1 is SGHRS and CDR2 is YFSETQ. The length of the CDR3 is 15 residues. With 0 bases removed from V and 3 bases from J, the gap between germline ends came to 10 bases. The CDR3 loop is CASSLDTGINQPQHF. CDR3 coding DNA: TGCGCCAGCAGCTTGGACACAGGTATCAATCAGCCCCAGCATTTT.

This chain connects TRBV29-1 to TRBJ2-1; D is possibly TRBD1 (5 bases). This CDR3 contains 10 residues. V was shortened by 6 bases and J by 12 bases, with 12 bases between the two germline ends. Germline CDR1 SQVTM, CDR2 ANQGSEA. CDR3 in DNA: TGCAGCGTAGAGCAGGGTGGGCAGTTCTTC. Translated, it gives CSVEQGGQFF.

This clone was seen a handful of times. The chain recombines TRBV9 with TRBJ2-2; D is unclear. CDR1 and CDR2 from the germline V gene are SGDLS and YYNGEE. The V end lost 0 bases, the J end lost 7 bases, and 4 bases lay between the germline ends. The CDR3 sequence is 12 residues long. CDR3: CASSVVIGELFF. Written as DNA, the CDR3 is TGTGCCAGCAGCGTAGTAATCGGGGAGCTGTTTTTT. Drawing the rest from reference TRBV9 and TRBJ2-2, the complete variable domain is DSGVTQTPKHLITATGQRVTLRCSPRSGDLSVYWYQQSLDQGLQFLIQYYNGEERAKGNILERFSAQQFPDLHSELNLSSLELGDSALYFCASSVVIGELFFGEGSRLTVL.

This clone was counted a few times. This chain uses TRBV7-2 with TRBJ2-5, with 7 bases fitting TRBD1. Germline CDR1 SGHTA, CDR2 FQGNSA. There are 15 residues in the CDR3. V gave up 3 bases and J gave up 2 bases; unmatched junction bases: 6. DNA of the CDR3: TGTGCCAGCAGCTTCGACAGGGTTACTCAAGAGACCCAGTACTTC. This gives the protein CASSFDRVTQETQYF.

This clone was seen more than once but under ten times. The genes are TRBV7-8 and TRBJ2-7; D is ambiguous. This CDR3 region has 13 residues. Germline V gene lookup returns CDR1 SGHVS and CDR2 FQNEAQ. Trimming took 1 base from V and 4 from J, leaving 8 bases between them. This CDR3 is CASSLDQDYEQYF. The CDR3 DNA reads as TGTGCCAGCAGCTTAGATCAGGATTACGAGCAGTACTTC.

V is TRBV30 and J is TRBJ2-5; 7 nucleotides agree with TRBD2. Per the germline V gene, CDR1 is GTSNPN and CDR2 is SVGIG (reference sequence). Trimming took 5 bases from V and 5 from J; bases not matched to a gene: 8. The CDR3 extends over 13 amino acids. The CDR3 nucleotides are TGTGCCTGGGGGAGACTAGCCGGGGAGACCCAGTACTTC. It is translated as CAWGRLAGETQYF. Supplemented by reference TRBV30 and TRBJ2-5, the full variable domain reads SQTIHQWPATLVQPVGSPLSLECTVEGTSNPNLYWYRQAAGRGLQLLFYSVGIGQISSEVPQNLSASRPQDRQFILSSKKLLLSDSGFYLCAWGRLAGETQYFGPGTRLLVL.

The CDR3 DNA reads as TGTGCCAGCAGTGGCAGACAGGGGTCCTACGAGCAGTACTTC. This codes for CASSGRQGSYEQYF. V is TRBV25-1 and J is TRBJ2-7; 8 nucleotides agree with TRBD1. V trimming: 4 bases; J trimming: 1 base; junction bases outside the gene matches: 3. The CDR3 spans 14 residues. Germline V gene data show CDR1 as MGHDK and CDR2 as SYGVNS.

This clone was seen a single time. The same CDR3 also results from other DNA sequences found in this sample. The rearrangement links TRBV7-9 to TRBJ2-5; weak D call: TRBD2 (6 bases). V dropped 0 bases and J dropped 4 bases, with 9 bases sitting between them. The CDR3 spans 14 residues. Germline V gene lookup returns CDR1 SEHNR and CDR2 FQNEAQ (reference sequence). The CDR3: CASSLALGGETQYF. CDR3 DNA sequence: TGTGCCAGCAGCTTAGCTTTGGGGGGAGAGACCCAGTACTTC. Together with reference TRBV7-9 and TRBJ2-5, the CDR3 gives the full variable domain: DTGVSQNPRHKITKRGQNVTFRCDPISEHNRLYWYRQTLGQGPEFLTYFQNEAQLEKSRLLSDRFSAERPKGSFSTLEIQRTEQGDSAMYLCASSLALGGETQYFGPGTRLLVL.

This clone has more than one count but fewer than ten. The chain has TRBV29-1 and TRBJ2-3; 7 positions match TRBD2. Per germline, CDR1 SQVTM and CDR2 ANQGSEA. The CDR3 runs to 14 residues. Germline trimming cut 6 bases from V and 1 base from J; bases unmatched to any gene: 7. In nucleotides, the CDR3 is TGCAGCGTCCCCGGGAGCGGGGGCACAGATACGCAGTATTTT. It is translated as CSVPGSGGTDTQYF.

The V gene is TRBV5-1, the J gene TRBJ2-5; D gene unclear. The V end lost 0 bases, the J end lost 5 bases, and 11 bases lay between the germline ends. Germline V lookup: CDR1 SGHRS, CDR2 YFSETQ. This CDR3 contains 14 residues. Here the CDR3 reads CASSLGMEMETQYF. The CDR3 DNA follows: TGCGCCAGCAGCTTGGGAATGGAAATGGAGACCCAGTACTTC.

CDR3 DNA: TGTGCCAGCAGTTCGGAGTGGGCCAAAAACATTCAGTACTTC. Residues: CASSSEWAKNIQYF. The chain links TRBV14 to TRBJ2-4; D ambiguous. V was pared by 6 bases and J by 1 base, with 10 bases between. Germline V gene lookup returns CDR1 SGHDN and CDR2 FVKESK. The length of the CDR3 is 14 residues.

Only a few counts were recorded for this clone. The J gene is TRBJ1-6, the V gene TRBV27; no firm D call. CDR1 is MNHEY and CDR2 is SMNVEV in the germline V gene (reference sequence). Between the trimmed V and J ends, which lost 2 bases and 7 bases, there was a span of 6 bases. The CDR3 covers 13 residues. The CDR3 DNA is TGTGCCAGCAGTTTAATGCAGAATTCACCCCTCCACTTT. This translates into CASSLMQNSPLHF.

This rearrangement joins TRBV5-1 to TRBJ2-3; tentatively, D is TRBD2 (6 bases). The CDR3 length is 14 residues. CDR1 SGHRS and CDR2 YFSETQ come from the germline V gene. V lost 0 bases, J lost 4 bases, and 9 bases lay in between. The CDR3 loop is CASSLGLVPDTQYF. The CDR3 DNA follows: TGCGCCAGCAGCTTGGGACTAGTTCCAGATACGCAGTATTTT.

The rearrangement joins TRBV29-1 to TRBJ1-2; no clear D gene. This CDR3 has 10 amino acids. Trimming cost V 7 bases and J 8 bases, with 11 bases left between them. Germline CDR1 is SQVTM and CDR2 is ANQGSEA. CDR3: CSAGLEGYTF. As DNA, the CDR3 is TGCAGCGCGGGCCTAGAGGGCTACACCTTC.